These 2 T cell receptor beta chains came from one sample sequenced in a study of Ad26.COV2.S vaccination and SARS-CoV-2 variants. Treatment in this sample: roughly 18 received Ad26.COV2.S at low or high dose, single or two shots; about 5 received placebo; per-sample allocation not given. Day 63 after the first injection of vaccine or placebo was the sampling time. Sequenced by immunoSEQ multiplex PCR; TCRdb stores in-frame clones only, minus some. The table lists about 350,000 clones, 70% to 90% of them singletons. The input for sequencing was peripheral blood, taken in a trial of Ad26.COV2.S vaccine versus placebo. These receptors all come from a person aged 18-60 years who received the Ad26.COV2.S COVID-19 vaccine or a placebo.

The V and J genes are TRBV28 and TRBJ2-7, with TRBD1 as a possible D gene (5 bases). V was clipped by 2 bases and J by 6 bases, with 8 bases between them. CDR3 length: 12 residues. In germline, CDR1 is MDHEN, CDR2 SYDVKM. CDR3 region: CASSLDSPEQYF. As DNA, the CDR3 is TGTGCCAGCAGTTTAGACAGTCCCGAGCAGTACTTC.

The chain couples TRBV5-6 to TRBJ1-2; D ambiguous. The CDR3 is made up of 12 amino acids. V gave up 0 bases and J gave up 8 bases, with 8 bases separating them. Germline lookup yields CDR1 SGHDT and CDR2 YYEEEE. DNA for the CDR3: TGTGCCAGCAGCTTGGGCCCCACCGGCTACACCTTC. It is translated as CASSLGPTGYTF.